Listed below are T cell receptor beta chains from one sample, sequenced in a study of T cells in Graves' hyperthyroidism and ophthalmopathy. TCRdb itself ran the multiplex PCR reads through MiXCR, one entry per CDR3 protein. The sample lists about 400,000 distinct CDR3 sequences, around 14% occurring once. Specimen: blood. The receptors derive from a woman between 18 and 29 years old with Graves' hyperthyroidism that later progressed to Graves' ophthalmopathy. Both conserved end residues are part of each CDR3. Each record gives: D gene, J gene, V gene, clone size, CDR3 protein, CDR3 DNA. D genes are given only for firm matches. Rows give clone size only sometimes, using once, few, many, or a class for an expanded clone.

D: TRBD2; J: TRBJ2-3; V: TRBV6-5; size: many; CDR3: CASSYDGSGSLQDTQYF; DNA: TGTGCCAGCAGTTACGATGGTAGCGGGAGCCTGCAGGATACGCAGTATTTT
D: NA; J: TRBJ1-2; V: TRBV6-2/TRBV6-3; size: many; CDR3: CASSLTASVGGYTF; DNA: TGTGCCAGCAGTTTGACGGCTTCGGTAGGGGGCTACACCTTC
D: TRBD2; J: TRBJ2-3; V: TRBV13; size: many; CDR3: CASSLWLAGIAQYF; DNA: TGTGCCAGCAGCTTATGGCTAGCGGGAATCGCGCAGTATTTT
D: TRBD1; J: TRBJ2-7; V: TRBV19; size: few; CDR3: CACSDRGKNEQYF; DNA: TGTGCTTGTAGCGACAGGGGGAAAAACGAGCAGTACTTC
D: NA; J: TRBJ1-5; V: TRBV28; size: few; CDR3: CASSQLGQPQHF; DNA: TGTGCCAGCAGCCAACTTGGACAGCCCCAGCATTTT
D: TRBD2; J: TRBJ2-2; V: TRBV5-1; size: many; CDR3: CASSLGAVLAGDLMNTGELFF; DNA: TGCGCCAGCAGCTTGGGAGCGGTCCTAGCGGGCGACCTTATGAACACCGGGGAGCTGTTTTTT
D: NA; J: TRBJ1-1; V: TRBV15; size: many; CDR3: CATSRALDRGLGTEAFF; DNA: TGTGCCACCAGCAGAGCCTTGGACAGAGGTTTGGGCACTGAAGCTTTCTTT
D: NA; J: TRBJ2-7; V: TRBV18; size: few; CDR3: CASSPQTPGPGVCEQYF; DNA: TGTGCCAGCTCACCCCAAACCCCGGGACCCGGCGTCTGCGAGCAGTACTTC
D: NA; J: TRBJ1-1; V: TRBV18; size: many; CDR3: CASSIQTVITEAFF; DNA: TGTGCCAGCTCAATACAAACAGTTATCACTGAAGCTTTCTTT
D: TRBD2; J: TRBJ2-1; V: TRBV3-1; size: few; CDR3: CASSSLAGEQFF; DNA: TGTGCCAGCAGCTCGCTAGCGGGAGAGCAGTTCTTC
D: NA; J: TRBJ1-5; V: TRBV5-6; size: NA; CDR3: CAGSLGGLHSNQPQHF; DNA: TGTGCCGGCAGCTTGGGGGGGCTCCATAGCAATCAGCCCCAGCATTTT
D: TRBD1; J: TRBJ2-2; V: TRBV18; size: NA; CDR3: CASSPPMTGGSNTGELFF; DNA: TGTGCCAGCTCACCACCAATGACAGGGGGCTCGAACACCGGGGAGCTGTTTTTT
D: NA; J: TRBJ2-3; V: TRBV7-2; size: NA; CDR3: CASSNADTQYF; DNA: TGTGCCAGCAGTAATGCAGATACGCAGTATTTT
D: NA; J: TRBJ2-7; V: TRBV14; size: few; CDR3: CASSPRLLSYEQYF; DNA: TGTGCCAGCAGCCCCAGGTTACTCTCCTACGAGCAGTACTTC
D: NA; J: TRBJ2-1; V: TRBV24-1; size: NA; CDR3: CATSDFRGDEQFF; DNA: TGTGCCACCAGTGATTTCCGGGGAGATGAGCAGTTCTTC
D: NA; J: TRBJ2-7; V: TRBV28; size: few; CDR3: CASRQNYEQYF; DNA: TGTGCCAGCAGGCAAAACTACGAGCAGTACTTC
D: NA; J: TRBJ2-7; V: TRBV6-2/TRBV6-3; size: many; CDR3: CASTPSGAFYEQYF; DNA: TGTGCCAGCACGCCCTCAGGGGCGTTTTACGAGCAGTACTTC